This T cell receptor (beta chain) was obtained from a study of shared clonotypes between healthy human individuals. The wider study: Each donor contributed plates that comprised three CD4 naive, three CD4 memory, two CD8 naive and one CD8 memory.

To note about this clone: The antigen is not known.

Study conclusions and caveats: Some clonotypes were shared by all four sorted-subset donors, while others were not shared. The non-shared ones had lower generation probabilities than the shared ones. Apart from blood, nothing was sampled; tissue repertoires likely differ.

Clones were sequenced by immunoSEQ multiplex PCR, and TCRdb holds only the in-frame ones, with some missing. The sample consists of about 2 million clones, about 94% of them appearing once. Positive CCR7 selection of CD45RO-negative cells yielded the naive CD8 cells, and terminally differentiated effector memory CD45RA+ cells were excluded. The donor cohort consisted entirely of Caucasian adults residing in Nashville, Tennessee. From germline, CDR1 is MDHEN and CDR2 SYDVKM. The V gene lost 5 bases and the J gene lost 0 bases, with 13 bases spanning the gap. This CDR3 comprises 15 residues. The sequence came from a man aged 18 to 29 in good health. The rearrangement links TRBV28 to TRBJ1-2; D gene unclear. The source material was naive CD8+ T cells sorted from blood. The CDR3 DNA sequence: TGTGCCAGCAGTCTTATTGGGGTAGCTAACTATGGCTACACCTTC. Its translation: CASSLIGVANYGYTF.